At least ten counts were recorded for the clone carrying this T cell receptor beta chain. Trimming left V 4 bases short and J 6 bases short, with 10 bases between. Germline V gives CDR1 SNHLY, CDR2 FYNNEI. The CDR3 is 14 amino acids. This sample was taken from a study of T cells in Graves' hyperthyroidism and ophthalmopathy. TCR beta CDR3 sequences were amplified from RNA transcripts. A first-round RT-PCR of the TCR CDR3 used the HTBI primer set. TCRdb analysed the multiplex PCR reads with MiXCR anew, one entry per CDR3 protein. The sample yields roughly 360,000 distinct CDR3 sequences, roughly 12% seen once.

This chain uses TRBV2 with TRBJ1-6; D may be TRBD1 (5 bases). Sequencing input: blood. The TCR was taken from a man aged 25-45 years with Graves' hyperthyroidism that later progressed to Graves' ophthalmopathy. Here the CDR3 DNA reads TGTGCCAGCAGTGGTGTGCAGGGTAATTCACCCCTCCACTTT. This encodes CASSGVQGNSPLHF.